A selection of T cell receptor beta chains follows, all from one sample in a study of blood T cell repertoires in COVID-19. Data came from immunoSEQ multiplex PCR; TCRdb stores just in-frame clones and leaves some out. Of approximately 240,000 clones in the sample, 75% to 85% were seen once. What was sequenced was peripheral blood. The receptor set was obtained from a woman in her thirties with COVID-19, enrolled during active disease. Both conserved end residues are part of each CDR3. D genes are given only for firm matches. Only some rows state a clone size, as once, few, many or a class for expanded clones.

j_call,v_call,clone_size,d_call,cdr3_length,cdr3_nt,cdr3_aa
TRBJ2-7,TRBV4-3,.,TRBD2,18,TGCGCCAGCAGCCACCCCGGGACTAGCGGGCTATATATCTGCGAGCAGTACTTC,CASSHPGTSGLYICEQYF
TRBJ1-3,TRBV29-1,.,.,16,TGCAGCGTTGAAGAGCCTTGGTCGAGCTCTGGAAACACCATATATTTT,CSVEEPWSSSGNTIYF
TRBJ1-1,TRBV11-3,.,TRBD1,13,TGTGCCAGCAGCCGAGGGACAGGGGGCTTAGCTTTCTTT,CASSRGTGGLAFF
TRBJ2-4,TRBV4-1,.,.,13,TGCGCCAGCAGCCAGAGGACAGAAAACATTCAGTACTTC,CASSQRTENIQYF
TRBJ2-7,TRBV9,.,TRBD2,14,TGTGCCAGCAGCGCGAGGGGCGGGAGCTACGAGCAGTACTTC,CASSARGGSYEQYF
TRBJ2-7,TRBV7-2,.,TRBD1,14,TGTGCCAGCAGCAAGACAGGGTATTCCTACGAGCAGTACTTC,CASSKTGYSYEQYF
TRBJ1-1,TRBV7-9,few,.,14,TGTGCCAGCAGCCCCCGGACAGCGAACACTGAAGCTTTCTTT,CASSPRTANTEAFF
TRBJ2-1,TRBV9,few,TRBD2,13,TGTGCCAGCAGCGTTACTAGCGAAGGTGAGCAGTTCTTC,CASSVTSEGEQFF
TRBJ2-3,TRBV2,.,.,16,TGTGCCAGCACGCTCGAGGGGGGGCCTCACACAGATACGCAGTATTTT,CASTLEGGPHTDTQYF
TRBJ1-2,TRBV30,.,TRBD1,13,TGTGCCTGGAGTGAGACGGACAGGGAGGGCTACACCTTC,CAWSETDREGYTF
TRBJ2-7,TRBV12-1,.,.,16,TGTGCCAGCAGGGGGCGGGGCCGCGACAGGGGGAACGAGCAGTACTTC,CASRGRGRDRGNEQYF
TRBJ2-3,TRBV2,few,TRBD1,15,TGTGCCAGCAGTGTACAGGGGTTCAATATGAATACGCAGTATTTT,CASSVQGFNMNTQYF
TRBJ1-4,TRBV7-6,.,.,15,TGTGCCAGCAGCTTAAAGGGGCCGGGTAATGAAAAACTGTTTTTT,CASSLKGPGNEKLFF
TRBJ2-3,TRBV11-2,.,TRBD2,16,TGTGCCAGCAGCTCCTTAGCGGGGGCACGCACAGATACGCAGTATTTT,CASSSLAGARTDTQYF
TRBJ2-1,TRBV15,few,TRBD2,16,TGTGCCACCAGCAGCAAACTAGCGGGGGGCGGGGATGAGCAGTTCTTC,CATSSKLAGGGDEQFF
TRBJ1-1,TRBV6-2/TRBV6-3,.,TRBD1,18,TGTGCCAGCAGTTACACCTACAGGGGCCGGGATCGGAGCACTGAAGCTTTCTTT,CASSYTYRGRDRSTEAFF
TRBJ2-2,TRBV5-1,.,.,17,TGCGCCAGCAGCTTTTTTACAGGGTCCCGAAACACCGGGGAGCTGTTTTTT,CASSFFTGSRNTGELFF
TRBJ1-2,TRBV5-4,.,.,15,TGTGCCAGCAGCCCTGGGGGCACGGCTAACTATGGCTACACCTTC,CASSPGGTANYGYTF
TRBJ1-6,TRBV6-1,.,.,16,TGTGCCAGCAGTGTCAGGCCGAGCTCCTATAATTCACCCCTCCACTTT,CASSVRPSSYNSPLHF
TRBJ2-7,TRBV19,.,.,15,TGTGCCAGTAGTATAGGTGGGACACTCTCTTACGAGCAGTACTTC,CASSIGGTLSYEQYF
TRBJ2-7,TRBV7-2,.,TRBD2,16,TGTGCCAGCAGCCCTGGACTAGCGGGGGGGGGCTACGAGCAGTACTTC,CASSPGLAGGGYEQYF
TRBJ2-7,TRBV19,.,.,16,TGTGCCAGTAGTATCAGCCTTCTAGTTCGCTCCTACGAGCAGTACTTC,CASSISLLVRSYEQYF
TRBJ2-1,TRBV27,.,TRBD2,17,TGTGCCAGCAGATCTTCGGGACTAGCGGGGGGAAACAATGAGCAGTTCTTC,CASRSSGLAGGNNEQFF
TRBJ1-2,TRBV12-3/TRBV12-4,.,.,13,TGTGCCAGCAGCCTCACAGCTAACTATGGCTACACCTTC,CASSLTANYGYTF
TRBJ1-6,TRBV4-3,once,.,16,TGCGCCAGCAGCCAAGAACAGAGCTCCTATAATTCACCCCTCCACTTT,CASSQEQSSYNSPLHF
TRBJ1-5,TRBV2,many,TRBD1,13,TGTGCCAGCAGGCAGGACAGGGATCAGCCCCAGCATTTT,CASRQDRDQPQHF
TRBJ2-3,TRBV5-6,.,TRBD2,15,TGTGCCAGCAGCTTGGGGACTAGCGGGATCAACACGCAGTATTTT,CASSLGTSGINTQYF
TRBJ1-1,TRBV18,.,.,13,TGTGCCAGCTCACCGCAGATGGCCCCTGAAGCTTTCTTT,CASSPQMAPEAFF
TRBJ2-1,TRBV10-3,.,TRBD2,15,TGTGCCATCAGTGAGCGAGCGGGAGATATCAATGAGCAGTTCTTC,CAISERAGDINEQFF
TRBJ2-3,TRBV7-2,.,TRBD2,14,TGTGCCAGCAGCCCCGGACTAGCAGGAGATACGCAGTATTTT,CASSPGLAGDTQYF
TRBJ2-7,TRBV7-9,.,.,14,TGTGCCAGCAGCCGAAAGCCGGCGGTTTCCGGACAGTACTTC,CASSRKPAVSGQYF
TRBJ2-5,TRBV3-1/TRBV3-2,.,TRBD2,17,TGTGCCAGCAGCCAAGATACGCGACTAGCGGGGGTTGAGACCCAGTACTTC,CASSQDTRLAGVETQYF
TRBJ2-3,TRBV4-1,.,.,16,TGCGCCAGCAGCCAAGATTCCGGGGGACGCACAGATACGCAGTATTTT,CASSQDSGGRTDTQYF
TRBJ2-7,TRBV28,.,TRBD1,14,TGTGCCAGCAGTTCTCCGGGACAGGCGGACGAGCAGTACTTC,CASSSPGQADEQYF
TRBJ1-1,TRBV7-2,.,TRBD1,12,TGTGCCAGCAGCCGATGGGCACAGGGGGCTTTCTTT,CASSRWAQGAFF
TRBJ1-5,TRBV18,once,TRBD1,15,TGTGCCAGCTCACCGGGACAGGGAGCTGTACAGCCCCAGCATTTT,CASSPGQGAVQPQHF
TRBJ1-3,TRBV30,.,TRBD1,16,TGTGCCTGCTCATCCGGGACAGGATTCTCTGGAAACACCATATATTTT,CACSSGTGFSGNTIYF
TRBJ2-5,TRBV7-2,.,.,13,TGTGCCAGCAGCTTAGACAGACAAGAGACCCAGTACTTC,CASSLDRQETQYF
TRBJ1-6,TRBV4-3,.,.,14,TGCGCCAGCAGCCAACTTTTGGGCAATTCACCCCTCCACTTT,CASSQLLGNSPLHF
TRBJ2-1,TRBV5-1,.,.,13,TGCGCCAGCAGCGAGGACTACTACAATGAGCAGTTCTTC,CASSEDYYNEQFF
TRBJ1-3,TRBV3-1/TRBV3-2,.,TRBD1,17,TGTGCCAGCAGCCAAGCCGGGACAGGGAGTTCTGGAAACACCATATATTTT,CASSQAGTGSSGNTIYF
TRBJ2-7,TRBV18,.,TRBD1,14,TGTGCCAGCTCACCGTCGACAGGGCACTACGAGCAGTACTTC,CASSPSTGHYEQYF
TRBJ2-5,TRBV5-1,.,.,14,TGCGCCAGCAGCTCCGGACAGACTCAAGAGACCCAGTACTTC,CASSSGQTQETQYF
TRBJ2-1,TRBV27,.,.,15,TGTGCCAGCAGTTTGCTAGGCCGGGGAGGCAATGAGCAGTTCTTC,CASSLLGRGGNEQFF